This T cell receptor beta chain was obtained from a study of cytomegalovirus exposure and HLA in healthy donors. This clone has only a few counts. There are 14 residues in the CDR3. The germline gives CDR1 SGHRS, CDR2 YFSETQ. V lost 4 bases, J lost 3 bases, and 4 bases stayed unmatched. PCR amplification relied on 60 Vbeta primers (plus 13 Jbeta primers). Produced via immunoSEQ multiplex PCR; TCRdb's table is partial and in-frame only. The data show roughly 100,000 clones, with approximately 68% seen just once and approximately 6.3% held by the top ten. Sequencing input: PBMCs. The chain employs TRBV5-1 and TRBJ2-5, with 9 bases matching TRBD1. This receptor was obtained from a boy aged 5-17 years in good health and CMV-seropositive. The CDR3 spells CASSTGQGEETQYF. The CDR3, as DNA: TGCGCCAGCAGCACGGGACAGGGTGAAGAGACCCAGTACTTC.